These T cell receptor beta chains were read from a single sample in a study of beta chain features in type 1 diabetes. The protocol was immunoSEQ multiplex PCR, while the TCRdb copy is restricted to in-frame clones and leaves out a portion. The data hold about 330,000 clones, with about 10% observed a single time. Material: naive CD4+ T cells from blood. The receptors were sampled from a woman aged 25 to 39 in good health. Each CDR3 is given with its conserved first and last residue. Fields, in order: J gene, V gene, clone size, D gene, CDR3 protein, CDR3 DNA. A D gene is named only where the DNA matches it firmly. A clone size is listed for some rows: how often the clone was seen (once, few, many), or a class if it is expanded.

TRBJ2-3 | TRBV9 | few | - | CASSPTGDTYTDTQYF | TGTGCCAGCAGCCCGACCGGGGACACCTACACAGATACGCAGTATTTT
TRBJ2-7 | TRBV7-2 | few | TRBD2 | CASSLDGTSEVYEQYF | TGTGCCAGCAGCTTAGATGGAACTAGCGAGGTCTACGAGCAGTACTTC
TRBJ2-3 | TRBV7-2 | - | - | CASSPQSTDTQYF | TGTGCCAGCAGCCCTCAGAGCACAGATACGCAGTATTTT
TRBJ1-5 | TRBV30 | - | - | CAWSGKLRNQPQHF | TGTGCCTGGAGTGGAAAATTGAGAAATCAGCCCCAGCATTTT
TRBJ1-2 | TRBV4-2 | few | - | CASTSTGMGGYTF | TGTGCCAGCACTAGCACAGGGATGGGCGGCTACACCTTC
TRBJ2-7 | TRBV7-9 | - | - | CASSLVQDTYEQYF | TGTGCCAGCAGCTTAGTACAGGATACCTACGAGCAGTACTTC
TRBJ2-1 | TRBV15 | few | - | CATSRDPTRGSYNEQFF | TGTGCCACCAGCAGAGACCCGACTAGGGGCTCCTACAATGAGCAGTTCTTC
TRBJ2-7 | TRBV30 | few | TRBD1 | CAWSRQGVYEQYF | TGTGCCTGGTCGAGACAGGGGGTGTACGAGCAGTACTTC
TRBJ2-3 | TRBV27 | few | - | CASSSLRSGAPTDTQYF | TGTGCCAGCAGTTCCTTGAGATCAGGGGCCCCCACAGATACGCAGTATTTT
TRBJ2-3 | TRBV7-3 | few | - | CASSLGTSTDTQYF | TGTGCCAGCAGCTTAGGGACTTCCACAGATACGCAGTATTTT
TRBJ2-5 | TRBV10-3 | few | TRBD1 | CAISWTGGQETQYF | TGTGCCATCAGTTGGACAGGGGGTCAAGAGACCCAGTACTTC
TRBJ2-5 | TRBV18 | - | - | CASSPVGGGQETQYF | TGTGCCAGCTCACCAGTGGGGGGAGGACAAGAGACCCAGTACTTC
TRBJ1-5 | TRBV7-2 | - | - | CASSLSGQSYSNQPQHF | TGTGCCAGCAGCTTATCCGGACAGAGCTATAGCAATCAGCCCCAGCATTTT
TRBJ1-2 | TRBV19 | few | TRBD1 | CASSLQGDYGYTF | TGTGCCAGTAGCCTACAGGGGGACTATGGCTACACCTTC
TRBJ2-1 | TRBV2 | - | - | CASSELVGTYNEQFF | TGTGCCAGCAGTGAACTAGTAGGAACCTACAATGAGCAGTTCTTC
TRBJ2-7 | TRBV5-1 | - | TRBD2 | CASSLGKGSGSPNEQYF | TGCGCCAGCAGCTTGGGGAAAGGGAGCGGGAGTCCCAACGAGCAGTACTTC
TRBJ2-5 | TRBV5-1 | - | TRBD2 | CASSLGGREETQYF | TGCGCCAGCAGCTTGGGCGGGAGAGAAGAGACCCAGTACTTC
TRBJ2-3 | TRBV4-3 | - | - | CASSQARTDTQYF | TGCGCCAGCAGCCAAGCTCGCACAGATACGCAGTATTTT
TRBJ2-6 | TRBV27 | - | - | CASSPRSGANVLTF | TGTGCCAGCAGTCCCCGCTCTGGGGCCAACGTCCTGACTTTC
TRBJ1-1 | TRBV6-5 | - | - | CASSYSRGNTEAFF | TGTGCCAGCAGTTACTCACGGGGGAACACTGAAGCTTTCTTT
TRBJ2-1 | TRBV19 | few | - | CASSPLYNEQFF | TGTGCCAGTAGTCCCCTCTACAATGAGCAGTTCTTC
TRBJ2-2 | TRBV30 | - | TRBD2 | CACLAGGLNTGELFF | TGTGCCTGTCTAGCGGGAGGGCTCAACACCGGGGAGCTGTTTTTT
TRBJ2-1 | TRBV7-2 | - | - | CASSFDREVYNEQFF | TGTGCCAGCAGCTTCGACAGGGAGGTCTACAATGAGCAGTTCTTC
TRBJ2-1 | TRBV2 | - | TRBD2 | CASVAGIYNEQFF | TGTGCCAGCGTAGCGGGTATCTACAATGAGCAGTTCTTC
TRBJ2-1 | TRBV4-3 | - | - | CASSLELPRADTGNEQFF | TGCGCCAGCAGCCTCGAACTGCCCCGGGCAGATACAGGAAATGAGCAGTTCTTC
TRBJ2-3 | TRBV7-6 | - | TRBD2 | CASSLAGTTDGTQYF | TGTGCCAGCAGCTTAGCGGGGACTACAGATGGCACGCAGTATTTT
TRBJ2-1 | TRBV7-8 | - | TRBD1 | CASSLVVGTVYNEQFF | TGTGCCAGCAGCTTAGTGGTCGGGACAGTCTACAATGAGCAGTTCTTC
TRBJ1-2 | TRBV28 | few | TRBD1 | CASFRQGVNYGYTF | TGTGCCAGCTTCCGACAGGGGGTTAACTATGGCTACACCTTC